This T cell receptor beta chain comes out of a study of blood T cells in healthy people across ages. Combining a sample-barcoded 5' primer with a J-beta primer mix, a second PCR ran for 7 to 11 cycles. TCRdb re-called the 5' RACE reads through MiXCR, storing one row per CDR3 protein. The repertoire has nearly 1 million distinct CDR3 sequences, roughly 50% of them found once; the top ten carry around 21%. The junction had 11 bases not matched to a gene; V was cut back by 7 bases and J by 2 bases. Germline CDR1 and CDR2: MDHEN and SYDVKM. The CDR3 totals 16 residues. The sample consisted of blood. The gene calls are TRBV28 and TRBJ1-2; 9 bases map to TRBD1. The receptor was derived from a woman aged 60-70 years in good health. CDR3 coding DNA: TGTGCCAGCACCACGGTCGCGGGACAGGGCAACTATGGCTACACCTTC. Protein sequence: CASTTVAGQGNYGYTF.